The rows below give T cell receptor beta chains drawn from one sample of a study of T cell clonotyping in hematopoietic cell transplantation. Clones were read by immunoSEQ multiplex PCR, and TCRdb kept only the in-frame ones, dropping some. The data show around 17,000 clones, about two thirds seen once. The source material was peripheral blood mononuclear cells. The origin of the receptors is a woman in her fifties or sixties in good health. Some clones in this sample may be carry-over from other donors' samples. Each CDR3 is given with its conserved first and last residue. The order of the fields is D gene, V gene, clone size, J gene, CDR3 length, CDR3 protein, CDR3 DNA. A D gene is named only where the DNA matches it firmly. Part of the rows lack a size; the others show once, few, many or a class for expanded clones.

>TRBD1|TRBV28|.|TRBJ2-7|14
CASSRLGQGWEQYF
TGTGCCAGCAGTAGGCTTGGACAGGGGTGGGAGCAGTACTTC
>.|TRBV20-1|.|TRBJ2-7|11
CSARVQYEQYF
TGCAGTGCCAGAGTTCAATACGAGCAGTACTTC
>.|TRBV19|few|TRBJ2-7|15
CASSINGVGVYEQYF
TGTGCCAGTAGTATAAACGGGGTAGGGGTCTACGAGCAGTACTTC
>.|TRBV7-7|.|TRBJ1-1|15
CASSLDEDGDTEAFF
TGTGCTAGCAGCTTAGATGAAGATGGGGACACTGAAGCTTTCTTT
>.|TRBV5-6|.|TRBJ1-2|17
CASSSGFRAWQNYGYTF
TGTGCCAGCAGCTCTGGGTTCAGGGCCTGGCAAAACTATGGCTACACCTTC
>.|TRBV7-2|.|TRBJ2-5|15
CASSSQQGRIETQYF
TGTGCCAGCAGCTCCCAGCAGGGGAGAATAGAGACCCAGTACTTC
>.|TRBV28|.|TRBJ1-5|15
CASRGRGHSNQPQHF
TGTGCCAGCAGGGGCAGGGGTCATAGCAATCAGCCCCAGCATTTT
>TRBD1|TRBV4-2|once|TRBJ2-1|14
CASGQGTAYNEQFF
TGTGCCAGCGGCCAAGGGACAGCCTACAATGAGCAGTTCTTC
>TRBD2|TRBV4-1|.|TRBJ2-7|14
CASSLFGGSYEQYF
TGCGCCAGCAGCCTATTCGGGGGGAGCTACGAGCAGTACTTC
>.|TRBV2|.|TRBJ1-5|15
CASSDDAYGNQPQHF
TGTGCCAGCAGTGACGACGCTTATGGCAATCAGCCCCAGCATTTT
>.|TRBV2|once|TRBJ1-2|14
CASSSHIVLGSYTF
TGTGCCAGCAGTAGCCATATCGTCTTGGGGAGCTACACCTTC
>.|TRBV30|.|TRBJ2-4|11
CAWSPQDIQYF
TGTGCCTGGAGTCCCCAAGACATTCAGTACTTC
>.|TRBV30|.|TRBJ2-3|14
CAWSVQIGAGGQYF
TGTGCCTGGAGTGTACAAATCGGGGCCGGGGGGCAGTATTTT
>TRBD2|TRBV28|.|TRBJ2-7|15
CASSSPAGGSYEQYF
TGTGCCAGCAGTTCCCCCGCGGGGGGGTCCTACGAGCAGTACTTC
>TRBD2|TRBV11-2|.|TRBJ2-2|17
CASSFRPGLAVTGELFF
TGTGCCAGCAGCTTCAGGCCCGGACTAGCTGTCACCGGGGAGCTGTTTTTT
>.|TRBV2|.|TRBJ2-7|14
CASSVAGTRSEQYF
TGTGCCAGCAGTGTTGCCGGGACCCGTTCGGAGCAGTACTTC
>TRBD1|TRBV28|.|TRBJ1-1|15
CASSSHDTGDTEAFF
TGTGCCAGCAGTTCTCACGACACAGGGGACACTGAAGCTTTCTTT
>.|TRBV27|.|TRBJ2-7|14
CASTPLRGTSEQYF
TGTGCCAGCACCCCATTGAGAGGAACTTCCGAGCAGTACTTC
>TRBD1|TRBV19|.|TRBJ1-6|15
CASSISGTGASPLHF
TGTGCCAGTAGTATAAGTGGGACAGGGGCTTCACCCCTCCACTTT
>TRBD1|TRBV6-5|.|TRBJ1-3|15
CASSPRQGSGNTIYF
TGTGCCAGCAGTCCCCGACAGGGCTCTGGAAACACCATATATTTT
>TRBD2|TRBV7-2|once|TRBJ2-7|14
CASRPGTSDYEQYF
TGTGCCAGCAGACCCGGGACTAGCGACTACGAGCAGTACTTC
>.|TRBV7-2|few|TRBJ2-7|11
CASSLRYEQYF
TGTGCCAGCAGCTTAAGGTACGAGCAGTACTTC
>TRBD1|TRBV28|few|TRBJ1-3|17
CASNSRTGLVIGNTIYF
TGTGCCAGCAACTCTCGGACAGGGTTGGTGATAGGAAACACCATATATTTT
>TRBD1|TRBV27|few|TRBJ1-3|15
CASSLAGQIGNTIYF
TGTGCCAGCAGTTTAGCGGGACAGATAGGAAACACCATATATTTT
>.|TRBV6-5|few|TRBJ1-1|11
CASSYGNEAFF
TGTGCCAGCAGTTATGGAAATGAAGCTTTCTTT
>TRBD2|TRBV30|.|TRBJ2-2|17
CAWSVRLAGEIGGELFF
TGTGCCTGGAGTGTACGTCTAGCGGGAGAAATTGGCGGGGAGCTGTTTTTT
>.|TRBV2|few|TRBJ1-6|15
CASSEGGGTGSPLHF
TGTGCCAGCAGTGAAGGCGGAGGCACAGGTTCACCCCTCCACTTT
>.|TRBV15|.|TRBJ2-7|14
CATSRETGFNEQYF
TGTGCCACCAGCAGAGAAACAGGGTTTAACGAGCAGTACTTC
>.|TRBV28|.|TRBJ2-1|15
CASSLQGVALNEQFF
TGTGCCAGCAGCTTACAGGGTGTCGCCCTTAATGAGCAGTTCTTC
>TRBD1|TRBV9|medium-sized|TRBJ2-7|15
CASSATGDSSYEQYF
TGTGCCAGCAGCGCGACTGGGGACAGTTCCTACGAGCAGTACTTC
>TRBD1|TRBV5-6|.|TRBJ2-5|13
CASSWDRAETQYF
TGTGCCAGCAGCTGGGACAGGGCAGAGACCCAGTACTTC
>.|TRBV5-1|.|TRBJ1-2|14
CASSPAGGGYGYTF
TGCGCCAGCAGCCCGGCGGGGGGTGGCTATGGCTACACCTTC
>.|TRBV25-1|.|TRBJ1-1|13
CASSETGLSEAFF
TGTGCCAGCAGTGAAACTGGGCTTTCTGAAGCTTTCTTT
>.|TRBV7-8|.|TRBJ1-6|15
CASSLATGSHSPLHF
TGTGCCAGCAGCTTAGCGACAGGTTCCCATTCACCCCTCCACTTT
>.|TRBV14|.|TRBJ2-7|15
CASSAPPAGSYEQYF
TGTGCCAGCAGCGCACCTCCGGCAGGTTCCTACGAGCAGTACTTC
>.|TRBV19|.|TRBJ1-5|13
CASSIDLGQPQHF
TGTGCCAGTAGTATAGATCTTGGGCAGCCCCAGCATTTT
>TRBD1|TRBV5-4|few|TRBJ1-1|15
CASNNRDRVSTEAFF
TGTGCCAGCAACAACCGGGACAGGGTTTCTACTGAAGCTTTCTTT
>.|TRBV6-5|.|TRBJ2-7|14
CASSSRTKLYEQYF
TGTGCCAGCAGTTCAAGGACAAAACTTTACGAGCAGTACTTC
>.|TRBV6-6|.|TRBJ1-5|14
CASTKGGGISPQHF
TGTGCCAGCACCAAGGGGGGAGGGATTTCGCCCCAGCATTTT
>.|TRBV5-1|.|TRBJ2-5|12
CASSLSWETQYF
TGCGCCAGCAGCTTGAGCTGGGAGACCCAGTACTTC
>.|TRBV30|.|TRBJ1-2|12
CAWSSSGYGYTF
TGTGCCTGGAGCTCCTCGGGATATGGCTACACCTTC